This T cell receptor beta chain was observed in a study of T cell responses to AZD1222 COVID-19 vaccine. General study findings and limits: Two AZD1222 doses significantly raised spike-specific TCR breadth and depth over controls. Only five or six individuals given AZD1222 were seropositive at baseline.

Profiled with immunoSEQ multiplex PCR; TCRdb holds only in-frame clones, not every one. The top ten hold roughly 4% of the sample, which has 100,000 to 150,000 clones, approximately 90% seen once. In its sample, this clone was seen a few times. Antigen specificity is unknown. Germline CDR1 MGHRA, CDR2 YSYEKL. The germline V and J ends were trimmed by 0 bases and 9 bases, with 6 bases remaining between them. This CDR3 comprises 13 residues. The sequence was collected from an adult in good health. Sequenced here: peripheral blood, sampled on day 0 of AZD1222 vaccination. The chain employs TRBV4-1 and TRBJ1-6, with D tentatively TRBD1 (5 bases). CDR3: CASSQEQGSPLHF. DNA for the CDR3: TGCGCCAGCAGCCAAGAGCAGGGTTCACCCCTCCACTTT.